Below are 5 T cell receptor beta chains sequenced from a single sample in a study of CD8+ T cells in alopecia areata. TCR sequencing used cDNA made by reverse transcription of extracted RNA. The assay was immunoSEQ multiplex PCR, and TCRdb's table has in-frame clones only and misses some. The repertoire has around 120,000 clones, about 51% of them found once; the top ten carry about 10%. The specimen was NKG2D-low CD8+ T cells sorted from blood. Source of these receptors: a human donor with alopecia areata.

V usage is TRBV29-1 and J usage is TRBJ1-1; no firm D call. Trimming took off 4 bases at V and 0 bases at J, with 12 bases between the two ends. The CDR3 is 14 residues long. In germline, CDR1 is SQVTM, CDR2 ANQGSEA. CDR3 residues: CSVGMEDLNTEAFF. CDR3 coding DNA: TGCAGCGTTGGCATGGAGGACCTGAACACTGAAGCTTTCTTT.

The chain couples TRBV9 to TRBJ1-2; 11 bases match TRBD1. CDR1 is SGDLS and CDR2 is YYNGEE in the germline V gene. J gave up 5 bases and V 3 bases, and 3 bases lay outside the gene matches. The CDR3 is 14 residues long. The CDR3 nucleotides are TGTGCCAGCAGCGGGGACAGGGGGAAGTATGGCTACACCTTC. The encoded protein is CASSGDRGKYGYTF.

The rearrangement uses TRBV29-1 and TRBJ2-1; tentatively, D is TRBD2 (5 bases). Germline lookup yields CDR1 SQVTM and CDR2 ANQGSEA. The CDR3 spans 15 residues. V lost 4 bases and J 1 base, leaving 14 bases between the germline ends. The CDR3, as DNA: TGCAGCGTTGTCGGTAGCGTGAGGTCCTACAATGAGCAGTTCTTC. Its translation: CSVVGSVRSYNEQFF.

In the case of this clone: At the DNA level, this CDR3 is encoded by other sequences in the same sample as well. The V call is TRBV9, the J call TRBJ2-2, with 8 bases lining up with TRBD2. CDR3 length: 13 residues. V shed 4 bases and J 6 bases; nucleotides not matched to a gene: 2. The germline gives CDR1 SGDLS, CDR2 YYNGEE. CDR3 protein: CASSPGGSGELFF. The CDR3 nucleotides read TGTGCCAGCAGCCCGGGAGGGTCCGGGGAGCTGTTTTTT.

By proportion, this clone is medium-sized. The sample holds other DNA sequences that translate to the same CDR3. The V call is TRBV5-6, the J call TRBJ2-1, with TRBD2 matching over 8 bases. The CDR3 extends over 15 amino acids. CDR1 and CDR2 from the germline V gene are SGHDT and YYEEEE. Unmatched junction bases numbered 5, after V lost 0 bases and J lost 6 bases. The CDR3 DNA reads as TGTGCCAGCAGCTTGGCCAGCGGGAGAATCAATGAGCAGTTCTTC. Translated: CASSLASGRINEQFF.